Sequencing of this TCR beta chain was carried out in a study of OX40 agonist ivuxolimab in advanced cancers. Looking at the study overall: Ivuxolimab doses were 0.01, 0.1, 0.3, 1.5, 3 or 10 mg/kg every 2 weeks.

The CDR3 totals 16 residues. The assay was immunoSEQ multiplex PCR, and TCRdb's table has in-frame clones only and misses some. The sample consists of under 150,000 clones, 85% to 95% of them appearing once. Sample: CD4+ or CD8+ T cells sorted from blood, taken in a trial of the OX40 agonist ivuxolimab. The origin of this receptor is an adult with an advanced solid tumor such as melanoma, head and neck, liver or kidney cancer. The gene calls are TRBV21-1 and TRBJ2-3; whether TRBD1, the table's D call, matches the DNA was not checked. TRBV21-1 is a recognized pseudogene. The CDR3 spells CASSTGQGEVTDTQYF. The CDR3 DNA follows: TGTGCCAGCAGCACGGGACAGGGGGAGGTCACAGATACGCAGTATTTT.